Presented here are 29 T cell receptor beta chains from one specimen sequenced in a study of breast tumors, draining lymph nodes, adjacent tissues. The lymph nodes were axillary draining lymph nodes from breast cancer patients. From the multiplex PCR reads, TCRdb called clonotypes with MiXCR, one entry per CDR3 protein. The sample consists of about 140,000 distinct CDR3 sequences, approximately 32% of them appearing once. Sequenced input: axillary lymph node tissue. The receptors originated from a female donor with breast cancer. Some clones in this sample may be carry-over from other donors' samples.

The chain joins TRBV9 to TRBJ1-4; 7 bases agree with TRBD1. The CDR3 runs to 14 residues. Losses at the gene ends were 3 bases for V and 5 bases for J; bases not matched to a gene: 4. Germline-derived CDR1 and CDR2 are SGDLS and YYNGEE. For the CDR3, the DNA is TGTGCCAGCAGCGCCCCGACAGGGAATGAAAAACTGTTTTTT. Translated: CASSAPTGNEKLFF.

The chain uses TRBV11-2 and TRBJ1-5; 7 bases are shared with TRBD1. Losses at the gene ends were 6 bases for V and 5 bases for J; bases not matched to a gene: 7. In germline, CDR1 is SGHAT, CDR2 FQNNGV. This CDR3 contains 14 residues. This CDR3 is CASRRRQGHQPQHF. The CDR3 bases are TGTGCCAGCAGGAGGAGACAGGGCCATCAGCCCCAGCATTTT. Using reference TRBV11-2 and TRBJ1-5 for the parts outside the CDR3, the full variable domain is EAGVAQSPRYKIIEKRQSVAFWCNPISGHATLYWYQQILGQGPKLLIQFQNNGVVDDSQLPKDRFSAERLKGVDSTLKIQPAKLEDSAVYLCASRRRQGHQPQHFGDGTRLSIL.

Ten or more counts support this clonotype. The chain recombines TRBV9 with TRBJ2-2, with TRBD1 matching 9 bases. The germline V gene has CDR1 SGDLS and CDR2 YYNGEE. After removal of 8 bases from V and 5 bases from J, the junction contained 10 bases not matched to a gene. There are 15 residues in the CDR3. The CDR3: CASRKQGAGTGELFF. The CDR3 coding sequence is TGTGCCAGTAGGAAACAGGGGGCGGGTACCGGGGAGCTGTTTTTT.

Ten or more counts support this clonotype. CDR3: CASSERSSSYNEQFF. DNA of the CDR3: TGTGCCAGCAGTGAAAGGTCGAGCTCCTACAATGAGCAGTTCTTC. The chain links TRBV2 to TRBJ2-1; D is undetermined. CDR3 length: 15 amino acids. Germline V CDR1 and CDR2: SNHLY, FYNNEI. Trimming took off 2 bases at V and 0 bases at J, with 8 bases between the two ends.

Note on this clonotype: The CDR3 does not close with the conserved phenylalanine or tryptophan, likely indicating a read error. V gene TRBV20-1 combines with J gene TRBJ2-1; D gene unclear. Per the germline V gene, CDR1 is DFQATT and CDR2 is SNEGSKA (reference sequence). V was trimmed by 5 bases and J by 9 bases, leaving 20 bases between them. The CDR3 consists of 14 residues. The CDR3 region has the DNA TGCAGTGCTCAAGGATGGCCCGGGCTCAGTGAGCAGTTCTCC. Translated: CSAQGWPGLSEQFS.

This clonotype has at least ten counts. This CDR3 reads CASSIGGQVTDTQYF. In DNA, the CDR3 is TGTGCCAGTAGTATTGGGGGACAGGTCACAGATACGCAGTATTTT. The chain uses TRBV19 and TRBJ2-3; 8 bases align to TRBD1. V trimming: 3 bases; J trimming: 2 bases; junction bases outside the gene matches: 4. The CDR3 is made up of 15 amino acids. Germline V CDR1 and CDR2: LNHDA, SQIVND (reference sequence).

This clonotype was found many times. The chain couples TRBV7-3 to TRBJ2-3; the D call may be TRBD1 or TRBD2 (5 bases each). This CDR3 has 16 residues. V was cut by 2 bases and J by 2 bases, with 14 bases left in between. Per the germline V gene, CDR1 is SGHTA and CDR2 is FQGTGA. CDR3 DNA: TGTGCCAGCAGCTTAGGGACCTCTACAATCACAGATACGCAGTATTTT. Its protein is CASSLGTSTITDTQYF.

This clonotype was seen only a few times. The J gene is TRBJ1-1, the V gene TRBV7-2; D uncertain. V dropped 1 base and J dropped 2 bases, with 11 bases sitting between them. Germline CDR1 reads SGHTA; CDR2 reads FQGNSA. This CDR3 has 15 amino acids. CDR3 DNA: TGTGCCAGCAGCTTAGATTTCGCAGCAAACACTGAAGCTTTCTTT. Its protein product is CASSLDFAANTEAFF.

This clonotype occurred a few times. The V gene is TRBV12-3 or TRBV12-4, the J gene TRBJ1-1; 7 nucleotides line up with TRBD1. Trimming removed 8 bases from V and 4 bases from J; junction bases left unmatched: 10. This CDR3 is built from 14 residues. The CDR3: CASCPNRGLTEAFF. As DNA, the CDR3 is TGTGCCAGCTGCCCCAATAGGGGGCTCACTGAAGCTTTCTTT.

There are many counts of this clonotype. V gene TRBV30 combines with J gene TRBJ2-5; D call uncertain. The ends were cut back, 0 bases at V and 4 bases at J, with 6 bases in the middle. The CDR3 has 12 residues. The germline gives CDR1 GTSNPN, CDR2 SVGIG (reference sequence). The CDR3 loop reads CAWSVKGETQYF. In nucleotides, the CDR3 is TGTGCCTGGAGTGTCAAGGGAGAGACCCAGTACTTC.

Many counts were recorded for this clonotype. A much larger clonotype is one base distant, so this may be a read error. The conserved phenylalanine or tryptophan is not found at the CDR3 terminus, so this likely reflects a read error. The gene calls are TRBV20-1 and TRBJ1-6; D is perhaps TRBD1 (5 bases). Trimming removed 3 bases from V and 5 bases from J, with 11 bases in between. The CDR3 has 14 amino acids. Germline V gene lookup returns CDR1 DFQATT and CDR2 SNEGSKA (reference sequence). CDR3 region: CSASGWGDNSPLHL. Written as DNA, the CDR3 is TGCAGTGCTAGCGGTTGGGGGGATAATTCACCCCTCCACCTT.

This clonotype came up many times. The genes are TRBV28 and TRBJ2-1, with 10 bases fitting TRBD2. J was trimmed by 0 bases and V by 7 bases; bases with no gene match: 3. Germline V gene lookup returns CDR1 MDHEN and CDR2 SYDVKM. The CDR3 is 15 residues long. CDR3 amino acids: CASIIAGGSYNEQFF. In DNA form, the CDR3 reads TGTGCCAGCATTATAGCGGGGGGCTCCTACAATGAGCAGTTCTTC.

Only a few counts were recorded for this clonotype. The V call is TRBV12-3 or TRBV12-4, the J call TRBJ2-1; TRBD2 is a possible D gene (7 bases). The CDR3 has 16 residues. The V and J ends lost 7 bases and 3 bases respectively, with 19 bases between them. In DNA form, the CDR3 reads TGTGCCAGCACCTCCCTTAGGGGGGGCAACTACAATGAGCAGTTCTTC. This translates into CASTSLRGGNYNEQFF.

The chain's CDR3 is CASSRQGFGYTF. CDR3 nucleotides: TGTGCCAGCAGTCGACAGGGTTTTGGCTACACCTTC. The chain is built from TRBV12-3 or TRBV12-4 and TRBJ1-2, with TRBD1 matching 7 bases. This CDR3 has 12 amino acids. V trimming: 5 bases; J trimming: 7 bases; junction bases outside the gene matches: 4.

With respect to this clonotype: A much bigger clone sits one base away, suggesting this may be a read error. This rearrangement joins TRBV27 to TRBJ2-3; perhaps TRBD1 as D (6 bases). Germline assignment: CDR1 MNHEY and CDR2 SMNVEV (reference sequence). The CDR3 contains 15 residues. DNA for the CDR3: TGTGCCAGCAGTACCACTGGGACAAAAACAGATATGCAGTATTTT. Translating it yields CASSTTGTKTDMQYF.

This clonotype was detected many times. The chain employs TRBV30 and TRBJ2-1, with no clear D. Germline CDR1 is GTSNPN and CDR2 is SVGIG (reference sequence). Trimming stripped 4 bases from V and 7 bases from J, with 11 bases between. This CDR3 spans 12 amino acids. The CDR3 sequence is CAWIVGGNEQFF. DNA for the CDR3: TGTGCCTGGATAGTCGGTGGGAATGAGCAGTTCTTC.

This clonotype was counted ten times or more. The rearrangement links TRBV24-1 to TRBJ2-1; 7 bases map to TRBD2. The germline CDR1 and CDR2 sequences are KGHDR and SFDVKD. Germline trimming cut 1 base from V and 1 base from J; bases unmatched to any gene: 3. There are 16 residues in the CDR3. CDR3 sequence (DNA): TGTGCCACCAGTGATTTTCGGGGAGGGTCCTACAATGAGCAGTTCTTC. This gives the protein CATSDFRGGSYNEQFF.

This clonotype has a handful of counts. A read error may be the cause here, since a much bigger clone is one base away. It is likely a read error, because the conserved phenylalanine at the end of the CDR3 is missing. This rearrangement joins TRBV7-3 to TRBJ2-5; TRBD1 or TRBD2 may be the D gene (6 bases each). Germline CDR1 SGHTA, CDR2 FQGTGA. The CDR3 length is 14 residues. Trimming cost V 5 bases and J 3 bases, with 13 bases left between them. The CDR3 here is CASSQGGPEETQYL. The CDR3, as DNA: TGTGCCAGCAGCCAAGGGGGGCCTGAAGAGACCCAGTACCTC.

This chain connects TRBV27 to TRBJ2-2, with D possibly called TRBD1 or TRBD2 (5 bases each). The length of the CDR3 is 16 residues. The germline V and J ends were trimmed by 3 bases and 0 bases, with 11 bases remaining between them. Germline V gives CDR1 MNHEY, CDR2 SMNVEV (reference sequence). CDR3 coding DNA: TGTGCCAGCAGTTTTGGGGGATACCCGAACACCGGGGAGCTGTTTTTT. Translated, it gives CASSFGGYPNTGELFF.

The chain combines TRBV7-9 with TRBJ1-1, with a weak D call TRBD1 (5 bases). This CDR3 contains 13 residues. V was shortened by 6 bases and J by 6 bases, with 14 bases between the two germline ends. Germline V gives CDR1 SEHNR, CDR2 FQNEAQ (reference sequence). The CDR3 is CASRYRGAPEAFF. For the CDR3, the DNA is TGTGCCAGCAGGTATAGGGGCGCCCCTGAAGCTTTCTTT.

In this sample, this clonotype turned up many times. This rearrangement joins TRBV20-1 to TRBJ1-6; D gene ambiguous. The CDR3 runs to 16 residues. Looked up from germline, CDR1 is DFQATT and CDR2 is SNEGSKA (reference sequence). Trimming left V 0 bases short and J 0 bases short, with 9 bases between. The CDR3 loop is CSARDAGSSYNSPLHF. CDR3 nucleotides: TGCAGTGCTAGAGATGCCGGCAGCTCCTATAATTCACCCCTCCACTTT.

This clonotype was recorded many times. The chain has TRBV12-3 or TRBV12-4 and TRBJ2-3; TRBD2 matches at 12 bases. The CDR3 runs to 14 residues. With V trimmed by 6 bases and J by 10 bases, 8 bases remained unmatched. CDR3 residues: CASRTSGGPMAQYF. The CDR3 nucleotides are TGTGCCAGCAGGACTAGCGGGGGCCCTATGGCGCAGTATTTT.

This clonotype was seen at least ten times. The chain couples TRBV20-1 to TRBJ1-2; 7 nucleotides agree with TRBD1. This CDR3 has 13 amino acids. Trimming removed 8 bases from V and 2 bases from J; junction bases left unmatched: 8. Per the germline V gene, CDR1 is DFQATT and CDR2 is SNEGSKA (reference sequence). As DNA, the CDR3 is TGCAGTATAGACAGGGCAGAGAACTATGGCTACACCTTC. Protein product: CSIDRAENYGYTF.

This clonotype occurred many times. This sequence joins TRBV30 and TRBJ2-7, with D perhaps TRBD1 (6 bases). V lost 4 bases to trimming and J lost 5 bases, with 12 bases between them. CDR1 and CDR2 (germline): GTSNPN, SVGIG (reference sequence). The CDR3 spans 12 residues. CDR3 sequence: CAWIRRGDEQYF. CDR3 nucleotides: TGTGCCTGGATCCGCAGGGGAGACGAGCAGTACTTC.

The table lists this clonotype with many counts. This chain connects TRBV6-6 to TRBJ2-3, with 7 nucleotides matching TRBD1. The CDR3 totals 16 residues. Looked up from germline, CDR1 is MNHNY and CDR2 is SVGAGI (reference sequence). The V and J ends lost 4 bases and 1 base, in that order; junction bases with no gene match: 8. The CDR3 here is CASSLNRGRGTDTQYF. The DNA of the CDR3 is TGTGCCAGCAGTTTAAACAGGGGCCGGGGCACAGATACGCAGTATTTT.

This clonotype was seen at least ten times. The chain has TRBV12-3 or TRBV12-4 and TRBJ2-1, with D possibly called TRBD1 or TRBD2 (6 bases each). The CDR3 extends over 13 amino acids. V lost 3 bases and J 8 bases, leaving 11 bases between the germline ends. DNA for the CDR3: TGTGCCAGCAGTTTTTGGGGGGCGGATGAGCAGTTCTTC. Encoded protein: CASSFWGADEQFF.

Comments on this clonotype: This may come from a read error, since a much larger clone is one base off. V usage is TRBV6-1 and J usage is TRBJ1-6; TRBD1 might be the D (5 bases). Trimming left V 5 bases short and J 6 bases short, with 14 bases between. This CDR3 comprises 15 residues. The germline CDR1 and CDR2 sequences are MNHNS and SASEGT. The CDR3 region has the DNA TGTGCCAGCAGTCTCGGGGACGGGGTTAATTCACCCCTCCACTTT. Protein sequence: CASSLGDGVNSPLHF.

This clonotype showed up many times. DNA for the CDR3: TGCGCCAGCAGCTTGGTTACTAGCGGTCCCGGGGAGCTGTTTTTT. Translating gives CASSLVTSGPGELFF. The chain links TRBV5-1 to TRBJ2-2; 8 bases map to TRBD2. Germline loops: CDR1 SGHRS, CDR2 YFSETQ. The CDR3 has 15 residues. V was pared by 0 bases and J by 6 bases, with 4 bases of the junction left unmatched. Full variable domain (remainder filled in from reference TRBV5-1 and TRBJ2-2): KAGVTQTPRYLIKTRGQQVTLSCSPISGHRSVSWYQQTPGQGLQFLFEYFSETQRNKGNFPGRFSGRQFSNSRSEMNVSTLELGDSALYLCASSLVTSGPGELFFGEGSRLTVL.

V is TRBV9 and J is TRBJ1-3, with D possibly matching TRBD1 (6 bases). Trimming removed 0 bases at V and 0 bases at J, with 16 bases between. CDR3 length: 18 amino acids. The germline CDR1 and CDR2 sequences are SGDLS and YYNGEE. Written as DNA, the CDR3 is TGTGCCAGCAGCGTAGCTACAGGGAGGCTGTGCTCTGGAAACACCATATATTTT. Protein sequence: CASSVATGRLCSGNTIYF.